These 30 T cell receptor beta chains share one sample of origin, sequenced in a study of blood T cells in healthy people across ages. Combining a sample-barcoded 5' primer with a J-beta primer mix, a second PCR ran for roughly 7 to 11 cycles. TCRdb passed the 5' RACE reads through MiXCR, listing each CDR3 protein once. Among fewer than 900,000 distinct CDR3 sequences listed, roughly 43% were seen once. The specimen was blood. These receptors came from a woman aged 55-70 years in good health.

This clonotype has a count of ten or more. The V gene is TRBV10-3, the J gene TRBJ2-5, with unresolved D. V lost 3 bases to trimming and J lost 2 bases, with 16 bases between them. Germline values: CDR1 ENHRY, CDR2 SYGVKD. The CDR3 consists of 16 residues. CDR3 loop: CAISEGSPGRQETQYF. The CDR3 DNA sequence: TGTGCCATCAGTGAAGGCAGCCCGGGTCGACAAGAGACCCAGTACTTC.

This sequence joins TRBV25-1 and TRBJ2-7, with 12 bases lining up with TRBD2. Germline V lookup: CDR1 MGHDK, CDR2 SYGVNS. This CDR3 is built from 16 residues. V dropped 3 bases and J dropped 4; count of bases not matched to a gene: 7. The CDR3 coding sequence is TGTGCCAGCAGTGAGACTAGCGGGAGAGTTTGGTACGAGCAGTACTTC. Its translation is CASSETSGRVWYEQYF.

V gene TRBV12-3 or TRBV12-4 combines with J gene TRBJ2-2; D not certain. Trimming took 4 bases from V and 7 from J, leaving 7 bases between them. The CDR3 covers 12 residues. Written as DNA, the CDR3 is TGTGCCAGCAGTTCGACCGTCGGGGAGCTGTTTTTT. It yields the protein CASSSTVGELFF.

Only a few counts were recorded for this clonotype. The genes are TRBV9 and TRBJ1-2; 8 positions match TRBD1. Trimming cost V 7 bases and J 8 bases; bases outside gene matches: 1. Germline CDR1 is SGDLS and CDR2 is YYNGEE. The CDR3 is 10 residues long. The CDR3 loop reads CASAGGGYTF. DNA of the CDR3: TGTGCCAGCGCAGGGGGCGGCTACACCTTC.

The chain couples TRBV4-2 to TRBJ2-1; 10 positions match TRBD2. The CDR3 sequence is 16 residues long. Trimming removed 4 bases from V and 7 bases from J; junction bases left unmatched: 10. CDR1 is LGHNA and CDR2 is YNFKEQ in the germline V gene. The CDR3 sequence: CASSPEVAGGSNEQFF. The CDR3 nucleotides read TGTGCCAGCAGCCCGGAGGTAGCGGGAGGCTCAAATGAGCAGTTCTTC.

There are a few counts of this clonotype. The chain is built from TRBV6-2 or TRBV6-3 and TRBJ2-7; 10 nucleotides match TRBD1. The CDR3 sequence is 14 residues long. Losses at the gene ends were 0 bases for V and 6 bases for J; bases not matched to a gene: 2. The germline V gene encodes CDR1 MNHEY and CDR2 SVGEGT. CDR3 nucleotide sequence: TGTGCCAGCAGTTACTCCCGGGACAGGGGCGAGCAGTACTTC. Protein: CASSYSRDRGEQYF.

J is TRBJ2-7 and V is TRBV6-5; no clear D. Deletions cut 5 bases from V and 7 bases from J, with 15 bases between. CDR1 is MNHEY and CDR2 is SVGAGI in the germline V gene. The CDR3 runs to 13 residues. CDR3 residues: CASSDMLNGEQYF. Here the CDR3 DNA reads TGTGCCAGCAGTGACATGCTCAATGGGGAGCAGTACTTC.

The rearrangement uses TRBV12-3 or TRBV12-4 and TRBJ1-2; D is unclear. The CDR3 length is 15 residues. V lost 4 bases to trimming and J lost 4 bases, with 16 bases between them. As DNA, the CDR3 is TGTGCCAGCAGTTCCCACACCTCGCGAATCTATGGCTACACCTTC. Protein: CASSSHTSRIYGYTF.

The V and J genes are TRBV20-1 and TRBJ2-3, with 8 bases fitting TRBD2. From germline, CDR1 is DFQATT and CDR2 SNEGSKA (reference sequence). This CDR3 is 14 amino acids long. Trimming cost V 5 bases and J 4 bases; bases outside gene matches: 8. CDR3: CSAPPREGADTQYF. CDR3 bases: TGCAGTGCTCCTCCACGGGAGGGAGCAGATACGCAGTATTTT.

The CDR3, as DNA: TGTGCCAGCAGTTTACGTCGATACGGGTCGAATGAGCAGTACTTC. Amino acid sequence: CASSLRRYGSNEQYF. V gene TRBV28 combines with J gene TRBJ2-7; D is uncertain. Germline V lookup: CDR1 MDHEN, CDR2 SYDVKM. Trimming stripped 2 bases from V and 7 bases from J, with 18 bases between. The CDR3 length is 15 residues.

The chain combines TRBV27 with TRBJ2-3, with D unclear. V shed 4 bases and J shed 6 bases, with 17 bases lying between them. The CDR3 runs to 15 residues. Per the germline V gene, CDR1 is MNHEY and CDR2 is SMNVEV (reference sequence). This chain's CDR3 is CASSSPSSLMDTQYF. Written as DNA, the CDR3 is TGTGCCAGCAGTTCGCCGAGCAGCCTAATGGATACGCAGTATTTT.

There are a few counts of this clonotype. The chain recombines TRBV15 with TRBJ2-7; 7 positions match TRBD1. V lost 5 bases, J lost 4 bases, and 11 bases stayed unmatched. Germline CDR1 reads LNHNV; CDR2 reads YYDKDF (reference sequence). The CDR3 has 15 amino acids. CDR3 in DNA: TGTGCCACCAGCCGATCGGGGACAGATACTTACGAGCAGTACTTC. This gives the protein CATSRSGTDTYEQYF.

This chain uses TRBV5-1 with TRBJ2-1, with 14 bases matching TRBD2. CDR1 and CDR2 (germline): SGHRS, YFSETQ. Unmatched junction bases numbered 8, after V lost 4 bases and J lost 5 bases. This CDR3 region has 17 residues. CDR3 sequence reads: CASSPRLAGGLDNEQFF. The CDR3 nucleotides are TGCGCCAGCAGCCCCAGACTAGCGGGAGGGTTGGACAATGAGCAGTTCTTC. Full variable domain (rest looked up from reference TRBV5-1 and TRBJ2-1): KAGVTQTPRYLIKTRGQQVTLSCSPISGHRSVSWYQQTPGQGLQFLFEYFSETQRNKGNFPGRFSGRQFSNSRSEMNVSTLELGDSALYLCASSPRLAGGLDNEQFFGPGTRLTVL.

The genes are TRBV11-1 and TRBJ2-1; 7 bases map to TRBD2. V lost 10 bases, J lost 3 bases, and 6 bases stayed unmatched. This CDR3 has 13 amino acids. The germline CDR1 and CDR2 sequences are SGHAT and FQDESV (reference sequence). The CDR3: CATGGSLYNEQFF. The CDR3 DNA reads TGTGCCACAGGCGGGAGTCTCTACAATGAGCAGTTCTTC.

Only a few counts were recorded for this clonotype. The chain employs TRBV6-9 and TRBJ2-3; D is unresolved. Between the trimmed V and J ends, which lost 9 bases and 0 bases, there was a span of 19 bases. Per germline, CDR1 MNHGY and CDR2 SVAAGI. There are 16 residues in the CDR3. In nucleotides, the CDR3 is TGTGCCAGGCCCCTCGGTGTTGACGCTAGCACAGATACGCAGTATTTT. Amino acid sequence: CARPLGVDASTDTQYF.

This clonotype was found a few times. The genes are TRBV2 and TRBJ2-4; 9 positions agree with TRBD1. The ends lost 6 bases at V and 1 base at J; junction bases unmatched: 4. In germline, CDR1 is SNHLY, CDR2 FYNNEI. The CDR3 spans 15 residues. Written as DNA, the CDR3 is TGTGCCAGCAGATCCGGACAGGGGGCCAAAAACATTCAGTACTTC. Amino acid sequence: CASRSGQGAKNIQYF.

CDR3 nucleotide sequence: TGTGCCAGCAGCCTAAAGTACAGGGATTCTGAAGCTTTCTTT. This codes for CASSLKYRDSEAFF. J is TRBJ1-1 and V is TRBV13; possible D gene TRBD1, 6 bases. CDR3 length equals 14 residues. Per the germline V gene, CDR1 is PRHDT and CDR2 is FYEKMQ (reference sequence). V was trimmed by 5 bases and J by 6 bases, leaving 16 bases between them.

This clonotype was counted only a few times. V gene TRBV5-6 combines with J gene TRBJ2-5; 14 positions match TRBD2. J gave up 0 bases and V 1 base, and 2 bases lay outside the gene matches. This CDR3 comprises 17 residues. Per the germline V gene, CDR1 is SGHDT and CDR2 is YYEEEE. The CDR3: CASSLRLAGGYQETQYF. The CDR3 DNA sequence: TGTGCCAGCAGCTTGAGACTAGCGGGGGGGTACCAAGAGACCCAGTACTTC.

This clonotype has just one count. Possible read error: a much larger clone is one base away. The chain uses TRBV29-1 and TRBJ2-6; no clear D gene. From germline, CDR1 is SQVTM and CDR2 ANQGSEA. The CDR3 covers 12 residues. V lost 7 bases and J lost 4, with 8 bases in between. In DNA, the CDR3 is TGCAGCGCTTCGGAGGGGGCCAACGTCCTGACTTTC. Amino acid sequence: CSASEGANVLTF.

This clonotype appeared many times. This rearrangement joins TRBV7-2 to TRBJ1-2; D unclear. V shed 0 bases and J shed 4 bases, with 9 bases lying between them. Per the germline V gene, CDR1 is SGHTA and CDR2 is FQGNSA. This CDR3 comprises 14 residues. Written as DNA, the CDR3 is TGTGCCAGCAGCTTAGCCCCAGGTGCCTATGGCTACACCTTC. Translation gives CASSLAPGAYGYTF.

This clonotype was observed a few times. The chain links TRBV6-5 to TRBJ1-6, with D possibly TRBD1 on 6 matching bases. The CDR3 runs 15 residues. Germline CDR1 and CDR2: MNHEY and SVGAGI. Trimming removed 2 bases from V and 8 bases from J, with 13 bases in between. Written as DNA, the CDR3 is TGTGCCAGCAGTTACCAACAGGGAGCTTATTCACCCCTCCACTTT. This gives the protein CASSYQQGAYSPLHF.

This clonotype was observed a few times. In DNA, the CDR3 is TGTGCCAGCAGTGGGGACAGCTCCTATAATTCACCCCTCCACTTT. Amino acids: CASSGDSSYNSPLHF. The rearrangement uses TRBV6-1 and TRBJ1-6; 7 positions match TRBD1. Looked up from germline, CDR1 is MNHNS and CDR2 is SASEGT. Losses at the gene ends were 4 bases for V and 0 bases for J; bases not matched to a gene: 0. The CDR3 totals 15 residues.

This chain uses TRBV7-3 with TRBJ2-1; a possible D gene is TRBD2 (5 bases). V was cut by 0 bases and J by 5 bases, with 11 bases left in between. In germline, CDR1 is SGHTA, CDR2 FQGTGA. The CDR3 sequence is 15 residues long. For the CDR3, the DNA is TGTGCCAGCAGCTTAACACCGGAGGTCCACAATGAGCAGTTCTTC. It encodes CASSLTPEVHNEQFF.

There are a few counts of this clonotype. The rearrangement uses TRBV20-1 and TRBJ2-7, with 10 bases fitting TRBD2. CDR1 is DFQATT, CDR2 SNEGSKA, per germline (reference sequence). This CDR3 has 14 amino acids. After removal of 7 bases from V and 2 bases from J, the junction contained 8 bases not matched to a gene. The CDR3 loop reads CSGSGGAGAYEQYF. The CDR3 DNA reads TGCAGTGGGAGCGGGGGGGCCGGGGCCTACGAGCAGTACTTC.

V usage is TRBV7-3 and J usage is TRBJ2-1; D may match TRBD1 or TRBD2 (6 bases each). This CDR3 spans 15 amino acids. Germline-derived CDR1 and CDR2 are SGHTA and FQGTGA. Trimming pared 0 bases from V and 7 bases from J, leaving 13 bases between. Here the CDR3 DNA reads TGTGCCAGCAGCTTAACGCCCGGGGGCTTAAATGAGCAGTTCTTC. It specifies CASSLTPGGLNEQFF.

The genes are TRBV6-2 or TRBV6-3 and TRBJ2-1, with TRBD1 as a possible D gene (5 bases). Germline CDR1 MNHEY, CDR2 SVGEGT. CDR3 size: 15 residues. V was clipped by 7 bases and J by 5 bases, with 18 bases between them. The chain's CDR3 is CASIDKGSLDNEQFF. Here the CDR3 DNA reads TGTGCCAGCATCGACAAGGGGTCATTGGACAATGAGCAGTTCTTC.

The chain uses TRBV25-1 and TRBJ2-7; 7 nucleotides match TRBD2. Germline V CDR1 and CDR2: MGHDK, SYGVNS. V trimming: 6 bases; J trimming: 0 bases; junction bases outside the gene matches: 8. The CDR3 sequence is 15 residues long. The CDR3 loop reads CASRWGGLSSYEQYF. The CDR3 region has the DNA TGTGCCAGCAGATGGGGGGGTCTCAGCTCCTACGAGCAGTACTTC.

The V and J genes are TRBV25-1 and TRBJ2-3; D ambiguous. Trimming cost V 6 bases and J 2 bases, with 12 bases left between them. This CDR3 region has 14 residues. CDR1 MGHDK and CDR2 SYGVNS come from the germline V gene. The CDR3 reads CASSARHYTDTQYF. In nucleotides, the CDR3 is TGTGCCAGCAGCGCGAGACATTACACAGATACGCAGTATTTT.

The chain carries TRBV21-1 and TRBJ2-5; TRBD1 is the table's D call and was not checked against the DNA. TRBV21-1 is termed a pseudogene. There are 14 residues in the CDR3. CDR3 protein: CASSRTGHQETQYF. Written as DNA, the CDR3 is TGTGCCAGCAGCAGGACAGGCCACCAAGAGACCCAGTACTTC.

The gene calls are TRBV3-1 and TRBJ2-1; weak D call: TRBD2 (7 bases). There are 16 residues in the CDR3. Trimming removed 4 bases from V and 0 bases from J, with 13 bases in between. CDR1 LGHDT and CDR2 YNNKEL come from the germline V gene (reference sequence). In nucleotides, the CDR3 is TGTGCCAGCAGCCGTAAGGGGGGGGGCTCCTACAATGAGCAGTTCTTC. It yields the protein CASSRKGGGSYNEQFF.